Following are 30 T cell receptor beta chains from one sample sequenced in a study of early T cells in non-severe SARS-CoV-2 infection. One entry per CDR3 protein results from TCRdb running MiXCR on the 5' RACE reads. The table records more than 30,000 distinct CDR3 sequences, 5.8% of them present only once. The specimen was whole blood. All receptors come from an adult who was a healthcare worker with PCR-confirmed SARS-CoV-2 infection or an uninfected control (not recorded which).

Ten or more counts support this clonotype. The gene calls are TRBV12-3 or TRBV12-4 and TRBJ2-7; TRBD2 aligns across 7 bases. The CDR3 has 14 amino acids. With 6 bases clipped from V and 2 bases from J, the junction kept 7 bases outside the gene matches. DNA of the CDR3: TGTGCCAGCAGGGAAGCGGGACCGACCTACGAGCAGTACTTC. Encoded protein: CASREAGPTYEQYF.

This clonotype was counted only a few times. The CDR3 spells CASSLQAQNTEAFF. The CDR3 DNA is TGTGCCAGCAGTTTACAGGCGCAGAACACTGAAGCTTTCTTT. The chain recombines TRBV12-3 or TRBV12-4 with TRBJ1-1; D remains unclear. CDR3 length: 14 amino acids. V was shortened by 2 bases and J by 1 base, with 8 bases between the two germline ends.

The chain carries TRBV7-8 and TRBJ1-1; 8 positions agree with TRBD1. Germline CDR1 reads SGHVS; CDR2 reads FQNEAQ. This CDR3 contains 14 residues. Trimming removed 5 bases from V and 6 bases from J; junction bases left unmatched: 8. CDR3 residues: CASSRGQAVAEAFF. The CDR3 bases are TGTGCCAGCAGCAGGGGACAGGCGGTTGCTGAAGCTTTCTTT.

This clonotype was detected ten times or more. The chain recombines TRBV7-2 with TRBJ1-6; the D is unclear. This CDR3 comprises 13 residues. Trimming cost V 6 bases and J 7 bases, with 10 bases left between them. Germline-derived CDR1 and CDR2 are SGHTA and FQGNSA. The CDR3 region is CASSAKTNSPLHF. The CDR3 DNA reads TGTGCCAGCAGTGCAAAGACGAATTCACCCCTCCACTTT.

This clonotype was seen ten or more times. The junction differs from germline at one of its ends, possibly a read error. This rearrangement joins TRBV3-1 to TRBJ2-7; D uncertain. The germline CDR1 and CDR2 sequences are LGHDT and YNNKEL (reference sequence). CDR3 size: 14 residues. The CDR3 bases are TGTGTCAGCGCTCCCGGGCCCACTCGCTCCGAGCAGTACTTC. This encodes CVSAPGPTRSEQYF.

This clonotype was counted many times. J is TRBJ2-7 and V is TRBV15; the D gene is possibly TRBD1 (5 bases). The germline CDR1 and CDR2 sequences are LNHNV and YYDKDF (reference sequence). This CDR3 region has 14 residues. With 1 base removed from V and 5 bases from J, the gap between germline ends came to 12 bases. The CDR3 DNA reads TGTGCCACCAGCAGAGCACAGGCGGAAGACGAGCAGTACTTC. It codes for CATSRAQAEDEQYF. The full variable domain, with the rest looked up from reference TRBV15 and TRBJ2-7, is DAMVIQNPRYQVTQFGKPVTLSCSQTLNHNVMYWYQQKSSQAPKLLFHYYDKDFNNEADTPDNFQSRRPNTSFCFLDIRSPGLGDTAMYLCATSRAQAEDEQYFGPGTRLTVT.

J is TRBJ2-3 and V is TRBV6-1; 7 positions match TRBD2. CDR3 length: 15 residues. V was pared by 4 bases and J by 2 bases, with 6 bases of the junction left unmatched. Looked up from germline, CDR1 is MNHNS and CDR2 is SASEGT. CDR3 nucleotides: TGTGCCAGCAGTGTCCGGGACTACCCCACAGATACGCAGTATTTT. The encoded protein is CASSVRDYPTDTQYF.

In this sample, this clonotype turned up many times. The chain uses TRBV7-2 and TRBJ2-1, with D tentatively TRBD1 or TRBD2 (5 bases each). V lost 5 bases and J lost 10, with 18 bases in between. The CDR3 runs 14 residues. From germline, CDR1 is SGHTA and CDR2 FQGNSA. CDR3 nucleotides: TGTGCCAGCAGCCCCCGGGACCCGGCGGCGGAGCAGTTCTTC. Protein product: CASSPRDPAAEQFF. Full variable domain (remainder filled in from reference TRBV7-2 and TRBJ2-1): GAGVSQSPSNKVTEKGKDVELRCDPISGHTALYWYRQSLGQGLEFLIYFQGNSAPDKSGLPSDRFSAERTGGSVSTLTIQRTQQEDSAVYLCASSPRDPAAEQFFGPGTRLTVL.

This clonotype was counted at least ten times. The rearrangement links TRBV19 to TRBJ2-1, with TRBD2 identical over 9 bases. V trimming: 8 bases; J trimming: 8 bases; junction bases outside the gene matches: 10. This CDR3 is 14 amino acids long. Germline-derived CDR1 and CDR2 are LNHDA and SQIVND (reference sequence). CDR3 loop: CASHLAGESHEQFF. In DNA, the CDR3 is TGTGCCAGTCACTTAGCGGGAGAATCCCATGAGCAGTTCTTC. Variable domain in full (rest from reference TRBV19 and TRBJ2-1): DGGITQSPKYLFRKEGQNVTLSCEQNLNHDAMYWYRQDPGQGLRLIYYSQIVNDFQKGDIAEGYSVSREKKESFPLTVTSAQKNPTAFYLCASHLAGESHEQFFGPGTRLTVL.

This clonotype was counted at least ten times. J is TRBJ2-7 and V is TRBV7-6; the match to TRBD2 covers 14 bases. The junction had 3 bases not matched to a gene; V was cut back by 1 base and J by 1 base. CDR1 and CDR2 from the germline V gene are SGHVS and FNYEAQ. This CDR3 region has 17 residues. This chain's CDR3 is CASSLVGTSGSSYEQYF. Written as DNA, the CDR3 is TGTGCCAGCAGCTTAGTAGGGACTAGCGGGAGTTCCTACGAGCAGTACTTC.

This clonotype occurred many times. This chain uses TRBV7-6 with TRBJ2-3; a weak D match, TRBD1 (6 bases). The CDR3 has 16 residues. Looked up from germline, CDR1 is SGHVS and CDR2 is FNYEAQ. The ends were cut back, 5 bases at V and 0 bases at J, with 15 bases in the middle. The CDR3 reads CASSQWGRRSTDTQYF. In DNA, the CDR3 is TGTGCCAGCAGCCAGTGGGGGCGCCGTAGCACAGATACGCAGTATTTT.

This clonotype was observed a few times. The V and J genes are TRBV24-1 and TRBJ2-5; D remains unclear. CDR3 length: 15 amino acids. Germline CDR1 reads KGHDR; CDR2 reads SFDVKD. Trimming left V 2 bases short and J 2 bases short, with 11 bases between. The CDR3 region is CATSDSYGLQETQYF. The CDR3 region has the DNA TGTGCCACCAGTGATTCGTACGGTCTACAAGAGACCCAGTACTTC.

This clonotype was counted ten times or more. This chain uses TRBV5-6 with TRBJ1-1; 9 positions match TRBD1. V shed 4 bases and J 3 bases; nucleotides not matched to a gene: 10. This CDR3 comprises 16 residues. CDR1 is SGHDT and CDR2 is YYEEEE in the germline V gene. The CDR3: CASSLRTGAVHTEAFF. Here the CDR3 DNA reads TGTGCCAGCAGCCTAAGGACAGGGGCTGTTCACACTGAAGCTTTCTTT.

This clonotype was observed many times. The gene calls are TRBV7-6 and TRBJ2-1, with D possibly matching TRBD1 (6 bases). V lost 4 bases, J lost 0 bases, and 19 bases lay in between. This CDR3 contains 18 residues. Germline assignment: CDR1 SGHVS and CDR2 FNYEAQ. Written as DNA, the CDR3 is TGTGCCAGCAGCTCCACCCCACGGACAGCAAGCTCCTACAATGAGCAGTTCTTC. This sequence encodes CASSSTPRTASSYNEQFF.

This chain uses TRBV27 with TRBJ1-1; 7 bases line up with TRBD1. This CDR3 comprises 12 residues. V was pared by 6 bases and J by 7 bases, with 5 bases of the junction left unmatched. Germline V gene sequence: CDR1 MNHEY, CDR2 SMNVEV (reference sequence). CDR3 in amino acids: CASRRWTGEAFF. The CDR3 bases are TGTGCCAGCAGACGATGGACAGGTGAAGCTTTCTTT.

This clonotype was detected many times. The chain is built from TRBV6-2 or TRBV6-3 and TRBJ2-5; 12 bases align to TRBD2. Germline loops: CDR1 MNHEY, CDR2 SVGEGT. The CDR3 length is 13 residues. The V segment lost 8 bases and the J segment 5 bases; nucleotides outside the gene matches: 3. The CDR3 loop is CASELAGGETQYF. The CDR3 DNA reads TGTGCCAGCGAGCTAGCGGGGGGGGAGACCCAGTACTTC.

The CDR3 nucleotides are TGCAGTGCTCTTCCAGGGGGGGCCGCAAACTACAATGAGCAGTTCTTC. It translates to CSALPGGAANYNEQFF. V gene TRBV20-1 combines with J gene TRBJ2-1, with D perhaps being TRBD1 or TRBD2 (7 bases each). Trimming stripped 5 bases from V and 3 bases from J, with 20 bases between. The CDR3 covers 16 residues. Germline V lookup: CDR1 DFQATT, CDR2 SNEGSKA (reference sequence).

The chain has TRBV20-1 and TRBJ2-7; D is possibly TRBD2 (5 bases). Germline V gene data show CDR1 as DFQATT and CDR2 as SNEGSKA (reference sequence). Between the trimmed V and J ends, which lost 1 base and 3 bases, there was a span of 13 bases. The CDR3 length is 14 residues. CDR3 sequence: CSARASFGIYEQYF. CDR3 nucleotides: TGCAGTGCTAGAGCCTCCTTCGGGATCTACGAGCAGTACTTC.

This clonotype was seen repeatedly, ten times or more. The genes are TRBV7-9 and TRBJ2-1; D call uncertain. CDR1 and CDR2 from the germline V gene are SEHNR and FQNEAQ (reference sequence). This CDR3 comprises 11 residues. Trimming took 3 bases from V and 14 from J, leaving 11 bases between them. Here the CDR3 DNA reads TGTGCCAGCAGCTTTTCTGGCGGCGAGTTCTTC. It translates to CASSFSGGEFF. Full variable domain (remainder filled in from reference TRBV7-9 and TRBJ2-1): DTGVSQNPRHKITKRGQNVTFRCDPISEHNRLYWYRQTLGQGPEFLTYFQNEAQLEKSRLLSDRFSAERPKGSFSTLEIQRTEQGDSAMYLCASSFSGGEFFGPGTRLTVL.

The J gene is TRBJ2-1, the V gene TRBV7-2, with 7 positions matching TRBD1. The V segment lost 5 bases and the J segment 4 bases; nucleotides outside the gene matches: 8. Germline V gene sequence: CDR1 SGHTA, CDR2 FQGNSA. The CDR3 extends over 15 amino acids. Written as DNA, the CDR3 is TGTGCCAGCAGCACCGGACAGGCTATATACAATGAGCAGTTCTTC. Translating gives CASSTGQAIYNEQFF.

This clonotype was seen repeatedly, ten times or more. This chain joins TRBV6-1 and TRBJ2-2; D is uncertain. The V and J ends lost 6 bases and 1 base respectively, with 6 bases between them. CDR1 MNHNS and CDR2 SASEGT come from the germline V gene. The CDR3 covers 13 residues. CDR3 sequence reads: CASRGLNTGELFF. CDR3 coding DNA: TGTGCCAGCAGGGGCCTGAACACCGGGGAGCTGTTTTTT.

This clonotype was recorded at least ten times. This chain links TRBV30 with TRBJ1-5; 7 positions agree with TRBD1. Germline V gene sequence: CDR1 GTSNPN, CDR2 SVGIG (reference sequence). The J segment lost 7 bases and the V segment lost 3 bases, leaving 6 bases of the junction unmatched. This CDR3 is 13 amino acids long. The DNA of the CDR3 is TGTGCCTGGAGAGACAGGGTCGACCAGCCCCAGCATTTT. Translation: CAWRDRVDQPQHF.

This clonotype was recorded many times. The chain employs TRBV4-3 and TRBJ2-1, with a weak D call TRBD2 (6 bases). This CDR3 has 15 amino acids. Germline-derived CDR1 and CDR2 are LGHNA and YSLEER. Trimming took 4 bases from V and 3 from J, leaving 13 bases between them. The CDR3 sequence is CASSRTGDFYNEQFF. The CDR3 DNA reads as TGCGCCAGCAGCCGAACGGGGGATTTCTACAATGAGCAGTTCTTC.

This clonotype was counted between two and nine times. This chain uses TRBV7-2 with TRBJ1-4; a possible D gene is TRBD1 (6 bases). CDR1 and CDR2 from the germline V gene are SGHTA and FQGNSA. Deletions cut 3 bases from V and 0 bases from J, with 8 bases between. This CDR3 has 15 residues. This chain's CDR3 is CASSFSGATNEKLFF. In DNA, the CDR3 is TGTGCCAGCAGCTTTTCAGGGGCAACTAATGAAAAACTGTTTTTT.

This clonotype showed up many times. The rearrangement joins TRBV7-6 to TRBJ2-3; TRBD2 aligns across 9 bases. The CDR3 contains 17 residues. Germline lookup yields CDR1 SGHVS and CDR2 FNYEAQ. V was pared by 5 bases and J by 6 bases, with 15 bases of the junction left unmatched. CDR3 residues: CASSRGGTSRLGDTQYF. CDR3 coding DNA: TGTGCCAGCAGCAGAGGGGGGACTAGCCGGCTGGGGGATACGCAGTATTTT.

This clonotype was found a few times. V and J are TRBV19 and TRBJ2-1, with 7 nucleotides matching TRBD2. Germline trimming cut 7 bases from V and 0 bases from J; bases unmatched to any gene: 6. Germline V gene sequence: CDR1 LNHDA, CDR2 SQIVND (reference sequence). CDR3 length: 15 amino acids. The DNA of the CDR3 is TGTGCCAGTACGTCTAGCGGAATCTCCTACAATGAGCAGTTCTTC. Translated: CASTSSGISYNEQFF.

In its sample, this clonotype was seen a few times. CDR3 residues: CSASHRDRNNEQFF. DNA for the CDR3: TGCAGTGCTAGTCACCGGGATAGAAACAATGAGCAGTTCTTC. The V call is TRBV20-1, the J call TRBJ2-1; weak D call: TRBD2 (5 bases). Looked up from germline, CDR1 is DFQATT and CDR2 is SNEGSKA (reference sequence). The CDR3 is made up of 14 amino acids. Trimming removed 3 bases from V and 5 bases from J, with 14 bases in between.

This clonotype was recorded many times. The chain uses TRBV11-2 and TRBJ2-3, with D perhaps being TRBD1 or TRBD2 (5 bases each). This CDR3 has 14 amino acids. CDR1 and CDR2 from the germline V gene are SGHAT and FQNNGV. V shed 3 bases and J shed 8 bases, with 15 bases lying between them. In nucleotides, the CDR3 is TGTGCCAGCAGCTTTGAGGGGACGTTCGGTACGCAGTATTTT. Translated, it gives CASSFEGTFGTQYF.

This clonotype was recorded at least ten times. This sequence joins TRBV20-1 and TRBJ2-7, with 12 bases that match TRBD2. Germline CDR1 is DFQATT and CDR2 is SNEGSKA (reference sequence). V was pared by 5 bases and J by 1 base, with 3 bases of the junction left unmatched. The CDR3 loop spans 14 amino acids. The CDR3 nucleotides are TGCAGTGCTTTTACTAGCGGGGGGTCCTACGAGCAGTACTTC. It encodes CSAFTSGGSYEQYF.

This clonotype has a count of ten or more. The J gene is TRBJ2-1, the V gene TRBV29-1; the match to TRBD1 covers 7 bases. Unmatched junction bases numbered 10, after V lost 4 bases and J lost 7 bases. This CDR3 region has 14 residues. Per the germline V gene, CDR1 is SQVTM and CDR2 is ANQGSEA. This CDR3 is CSVAETGWNNEQFF. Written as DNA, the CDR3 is TGCAGCGTTGCGGAGACAGGGTGGAATAATGAGCAGTTCTTC.